Listed below are T cell receptor beta chains from one sample, sequenced in a study of CD8+CD57+ T cells in acquired aplastic anemia. MiXCR was run by TCRdb on the reads, yielding one entry per CDR3 protein. The sample holds approximately 200,000 distinct CDR3 sequences, 61% seen once. Sequencing input: sorted CD4+, CD8+, or CD8+CD57+ T cells (not recorded which) from PBMCs. The origin of the receptors is a human donor in good health. Both conserved end residues are part of each CDR3. A D gene is named only where the DNA matches it firmly. Not all rows give a size; the values are once, few, many and, for expanded clones, a class.

D gene	V gene	clone size	J gene	CDR3 protein	CDR3 DNA
-	TRBV20-1	few	TRBJ1-4	CSAGRDARNEKLFF	TGCAGTGCCGGTAGGGACGCCAGGAATGAAAAACTGTTTTTT
-	TRBV7-9	many	TRBJ1-4	CASSLAQEKLFF	TGTGCCAGCAGCTTAGCACAGGAAAAACTGTTTTTT
TRBD1	TRBV10-3	few	TRBJ2-7	CAISDPGQGGYEQYF	TGTGCCATCAGTGACCCGGGACAGGGTGGATACGAGCAGTACTTC
TRBD2	TRBV24-1	-	TRBJ2-1	CATSERTWTSGNYNEQFF	TGTGCCACCAGTGAACGAACCTGGACTAGCGGGAACTACAATGAGCAGTTCTTC
-	TRBV10-1	-	TRBJ2-5	CASSVLSAKETQYF	TGCGCCAGCAGTGTTCTTTCCGCAAAAGAGACCCAGTACTTC
-	TRBV19	many	TRBJ1-3	CASTLLSISGNTIYF	TGTGCCAGTACCCTCCTCTCGATCTCTGGAAACACCATATATTTT
-	TRBV7-9	many	TRBJ2-5	CASRPNVGGPRETQYF	TGTGCCAGCAGGCCCAACGTCGGGGGGCCCCGAGAGACCCAGTACTTC
-	TRBV7-8	-	TRBJ2-7	CASSSQGHEQYF	TGTGCCAGCAGCTCCCAGGGGCACGAGCAGTACTTC
TRBD2	TRBV24-1	-	TRBJ2-1	CAPRTSGGVGEQFF	TGTGCACCTAGGACTAGCGGGGGGGTGGGTGAGCAGTTCTTC
TRBD2	TRBV7-6	-	TRBJ2-1	CASSFRGRAYNEQFF	TGTGCCAGCAGCTTTCGCGGGAGGGCCTACAATGAGCAGTTCTTC
-	TRBV9	many	TRBJ1-2	CASRGEGSNYGYTF	TGTGCCAGCAGAGGCGAGGGATCAAACTATGGCTACACCTTC
TRBD1	TRBV7-6	-	TRBJ1-1	CASSLETGVSTEALF	TGTGCCAGCAGCTTAGAAACAGGGGTGAGCACTGAAGCTCTCTTT
-	TRBV29-1	-	TRBJ2-7	CSVEFQGRRRGVRNEQYF	TGCAGCGTTGAATTCCAGGGGCGAAGGAGAGGGGTGAGGAACGAGCAGTACTTC
-	TRBV10-3	-	TRBJ2-2	CAIGEGRLLGGELFF	TGTGCCATCGGCGAGGGGAGGTTGTTGGGCGGGGAGCTGTTTTTT
TRBD1	TRBV10-3	-	TRBJ2-7	CAISESYFRGQGAYEQYF	TGTGCCATCAGTGAGTCGTATTTTCGGGGACAGGGAGCCTACGAGCAGTACTTC
TRBD2	TRBV18	few	TRBJ2-7	CASSPSGTSGSVYEQYF	TGTGCCAGCTCACCATCGGGGACTAGCGGGAGCGTCTACGAGCAGTACTTC
-	TRBV4-1	many	TRBJ1-1	CASSPRGFTEAFF	TGCGCCAGCAGCCCCAGGGGTTTTACTGAAGCTTTCTTT
TRBD2	TRBV27	few	TRBJ2-1	CASSYSGTNDYNEQFF	TGTGCCAGCAGTTACAGCGGGACTAACGATTACAATGAGCAGTTCTTC
-	TRBV24-1	-	TRBJ1-5	CATSDPGAGQPQHF	TGTGCCACCAGTGATCCGGGGGCAGGACAGCCCCAGCATTTT
-	TRBV7-9	-	TRBJ2-5	CAGGPDGTSQETQYF	TGTGCCGGGGGCCCAGACGGGACTTCTCAAGAGACCCAGTACTTC
TRBD2	TRBV10-1	-	TRBJ2-1	CASSFGGRENEQFF	TGCGCCAGCAGTTTCGGCGGGAGGGAAAATGAGCAGTTCTTC
-	TRBV9	-	TRBJ2-5	CASTQRGDKQETQYF	TGTGCCAGCACCCAGAGGGGGGACAAACAAGAGACCCAGTACTTC
-	TRBV29-1	many	TRBJ2-2	CSVVATGELFF	TGCAGCGTTGTGGCCACCGGGGAGCTGTTTTTT
-	TRBV5-1	-	TRBJ1-6	CASSLSTSPLHF	TGTGCCAGCAGCTTATCAACTTCACCCCTCCACTTT
TRBD1	TRBV20-1	-	TRBJ2-3	CSASDRGRGTDTQYF	TGCAGTGCTTCCGACAGGGGGCGCGGCACAGATACGCAGTATTTT
-	TRBV7-2	-	TRBJ2-1	CASSLVSFPNEQFF	TGTGCCAGCAGCTTAGTCAGTTTCCCCAATGAGCAGTTCTTC
-	TRBV7-2	-	TRBJ1-4	CASSFSATNEKLFF	TGTGCCAGCAGCTTTTCCGCAACTAATGAAAAACTGTTTTTT
-	TRBV5-4	-	TRBJ1-1	CASSPLGEDTEAFF	TGTGCCAGCAGCCCCTTGGGGGAGGACACTGAAGCTTTCTTT
-	TRBV2	few	TRBJ1-2	CASSPSPTVTYGYTF	TGTGCCAGCAGCCCTAGCCCGACGGTCACCTATGGCTACACCTTC
TRBD2	TRBV24-1	-	TRBJ2-3	CAATSGSTQYF	TGTGCCGCCACTAGCGGGAGCACGCAGTATTTT
-	TRBV2	few	TRBJ2-7	CAISEALGGPYEQYF	TGTGCCATCAGTGAGGCGCTCGGGGGGCCCTACGAGCAGTACTTC
-	TRBV6-1	many	TRBJ2-1	CASRGRANNEQFF	TGTGCCAGCAGGGGGAGAGCCAACAATGAGCAGTTCTTC
-	TRBV12-3/TRBV12-4	-	TRBJ1-4	CASSLAPATNEKLFF	TGTGCCAGCAGTTTAGCGCCTGCAACTAATGAAAAACTGTTTTTT
-	TRBV7-2	-	TRBJ2-7	CASSFRQGYEQYF	TGTGCCAGCAGCTTTCGGCAGGGATACGAGCAGTACTTC
-	TRBV7-3	-	TRBJ2-1	CASSQFMTDNEQFF	TGTGCCAGCAGCCAATTCATGACAGACAATGAGCAGTTCTTC
-	TRBV5-6	many	TRBJ2-2	CASSLGATGELFF	TGTGCCAGCAGCTTGGGCGCCACCGGGGAGCTGTTTTTT
-	TRBV9	once	TRBJ1-2	CASSVGLGGLNGYTF	TGTGCCAGCAGCGTAGGATTAGGGGGTCTAAATGGCTACACCTTC
-	TRBV18	-	TRBJ1-1	CASSLKDRMNTEAFF	TGTGCCAGCTCACTAAAAGACAGGATGAACACTGAAGCTTTCTTT
-	TRBV7-8	many	TRBJ2-2	CASSLAGLQGSNTGELFF	TGTGCCAGCAGCTTAGCGGGGTTACAGGGTTCGAACACCGGGGAGCTGTTTTTT
-	TRBV7-2	-	TRBJ1-2	CASSEEFQRGYTF	TGTGCCAGCAGTGAAGAATTCCAGCGTGGCTACACCTTC
-	TRBV19	many	TRBJ2-1	CASSTQSSYNEQFF	TGTGCCAGTAGTACACAGAGCTCCTACAATGAGCAGTTCTTC